These 8 T cell receptor beta chains were sequenced from one sample in a study of cytomegalovirus exposure and HLA in healthy donors listed by TCRdb under 2017. The protocol used for the library was the immunoSEQ multiplex PCR assay. A mixture of 60 forward primers for TCR Vbeta segments and 13 reverse primers for TCR Jbeta segments was used in the multiplex PCR. Entries here come from immuneACCESS through TCRdb and include only in-frame sequences with V and J called. Some clones fail to appear in such tables; in the studies checked, an unresolved V gene covers under half of the shortfall, and the cause of the remainder is unknown. The sample's table covers approximately 120,000 clones. About 2.7% of the sample belongs to the ten largest clones. The specimen was PBMCs. The receptors come from a man aged 25 to 45 in good health and CMV-seronegative.

The genes are TRBV25-1 and TRBJ2-7; D perhaps matches TRBD2 (6 bases). Germline CDR1 MGHDK, CDR2 SYGVNS. This CDR3 contains 13 residues. Trimming left V 6 bases short and J 6 bases short, with 15 bases between. The CDR3 region has the DNA TGTGCCAGCAGAGGGGCGGGAACCGGCGAGCAGTACTTC. It yields the protein CASRGAGTGEQYF.

The CDR3 here is CASSLSDEQFF. The CDR3 nucleotides read TGCGCCAGCAGTCTTTCAGATGAGCAGTTCTTC. The genes are TRBV4-1 and TRBJ2-1; no firm D call. The CDR3 has 11 residues. The germline gives CDR1 MGHRA, CDR2 YSYEKL. The V gene lost 6 bases and the J gene lost 8 bases, with 8 bases spanning the gap.

The rearrangement joins TRBV18 to TRBJ2-3; 10 bases map to TRBD2. CDR1 and CDR2 (germline): KGHSH, LQKENI. The CDR3 spans 18 residues. V was pared by 0 bases and J by 6 bases, with 12 bases of the junction left unmatched. The CDR3 DNA is TGTGCCAGCTCACCACCTCCGGGACTAGCGAGTAAGAAGGATACGCAGTATTTT. Translated: CASSPPPGLASKKDTQYF.

The CDR3 nucleotides are TGTGCCAGTAGAACAGGGCCATATGGCTACACCTTC. The encoded protein is CASRTGPYGYTF. The chain combines TRBV19 with TRBJ1-2; tentative D call: TRBD1 (6 bases). The CDR3 spans 12 residues. The germline V gene has CDR1 LNHDA and CDR2 SQIVND (reference sequence). The V and J ends lost 6 bases and 5 bases respectively, with 10 bases between them.

CDR3 loop: CASSPSPYGLAKNIQYF. The CDR3 DNA sequence: TGTGCCAGCAGCCCCTCCCCTTATGGACTAGCCAAAAACATTCAGTACTTC. The chain couples TRBV9 to TRBJ2-4; tentatively, D is TRBD2 (5 bases). The CDR3 contains 17 residues. Trimming took off 4 bases at V and 0 bases at J, with 17 bases between the two ends. Germline V gives CDR1 SGDLS, CDR2 YYNGEE.

This chain uses TRBV5-1 with TRBJ2-1; 14 bases are a match to TRBD2. The CDR3 contains 17 residues. V was pared by 2 bases and J by 8 bases, with 9 bases of the junction left unmatched. The germline V gene encodes CDR1 SGHRS and CDR2 YFSETQ. CDR3 coding DNA: TGCGCCAGCAGCTTTTCCGGGACTAGCGGGAGAAGCCATGAGCAGTTCTTC. The encoded protein is CASSFSGTSGRSHEQFF.

The chain couples TRBV18 to TRBJ1-1; TRBD1 agrees at 9 bases. The CDR3 sequence is 14 residues long. The V and J ends lost 3 bases and 4 bases, in that order; junction bases with no gene match: 3. Germline-derived CDR1 and CDR2 are KGHSH and LQKENI. The CDR3 loop reads CASSPGTGRTEAFF. The CDR3 DNA sequence: TGTGCCAGCTCACCCGGGACAGGGCGCACTGAAGCTTTCTTT.

This rearrangement joins TRBV10-2 to TRBJ1-2; D possibly corresponds to TRBD1 (6 bases). The germline V and J ends were trimmed by 3 bases and 8 bases, with 10 bases remaining between them. Germline lookup yields CDR1 WSHSY and CDR2 SAAADI. CDR3 size: 12 residues. In DNA form, the CDR3 reads TGCGCCAGCAGTGAATGGGGGCTGGGCTACACCTTC. This translates into CASSEWGLGYTF.